This TCR beta chain was sequenced in a study of tumor-infiltrating lymphocytes in primary liver carcinoma. Study information: Those enrolled were patients of both sexes, who were aged 30 to 69 years. Findings of the study overall: Tumor-blood pairs (like tumor-adjacent pairs) overlapped less than tumor region pairs did. Just about 7-25% of leading clones were found in every one of five regions. Tumors reached a significantly greater top-250-clone fraction than blood did (p = 0.039).

A word on this clonotype: Its antigen is as yet unknown.

Unsorted bulk tissue (20-30 mg) underwent RNA and DNA co-extraction. Constant-region priming of around 500 ng total RNA yielded TCR beta cDNA. Three rounds of nested multiplex PCR with slightly modified ARM-PCR produced TCR beta libraries. The two initial PCR rounds, approximately 10 cycles each, used TRBV1-TRBV30 forward and C-beta reverse primers. MiXCR, applied by TCRdb to the multiplex PCR reads, yields one record per CDR3 protein. The repertoire holds 40,000 to 55,000 distinct CDR3 sequences, with over 65% as singletons. The CDR3 has 19 residues. Trimming stripped 7 bases from V and 5 bases from J, with 35 bases between. Germline CDR1 and CDR2: SQVTM and ANQGSEA.

Material: liver tumor tissue from sampling region 5. Stated subset: tumor region T5, tumor centre. The rearrangement joins TRBV29-1 to TRBJ1-1; the D gene is possibly TRBD1 (6 bases). This clonotype was sampled from a man aged 35 to 55 with primary liver carcinoma and hepatitis B virus infection. The chain's CDR3 is CSAEGGSYSDGRRRTEAFF. The CDR3 DNA reads TGCAGCGCTGAGGGGGGGTCCTACTCAGACGGGAGAAGAAGAACTGAAGCTTTCTTT.